The clone carrying this TCR beta chain was detected many times. Its antigen remains unknown. This sample's time point: blood at routine non-recurrence follow-up after resection. Whole RNA, which was extracted from tumor, nontumor lung tissue or frozen PBMC, was sequenced without any cell sorting. V was shortened by 6 bases and J by 2 bases, with 10 bases between the two germline ends. This CDR3 has 12 residues. Germline V lookup: CDR1 DFQATT, CDR2 SNEGSKA (reference sequence). TCRdb passed the 5' RACE reads through MiXCR, listing each CDR3 protein once. The sample holds fewer than 55,000 distinct CDR3 sequences, around 7% seen once. This entry comes from a study of spatial heterogeneity in lung cancer. Across the study: Where they were available, follow-up PBMC samples were sequenced, at a median of around 2 years after resection. Sequencing consistently turned up more beta-chain sequences than alpha-chain sequences.

Study-level findings and limits: Blood showed ubiquitous tumor TCRs more often at resection than at routine follow-up.

This sequence joins TRBV20-1 and TRBJ1-2; D remains ambiguous. The TCR originated in a female donor with early-stage non-small cell lung cancer. The specimen was PBMCs, collected at follow-up. CDR3 amino acids: CSAPNRNYGYTF. As DNA, the CDR3 is TGCAGTGCCCCGAACCGCAACTATGGCTACACCTTC.